Listed below are T cell receptor beta chains from one sample, sequenced in a study of T cell changes during pregnancy in multiple sclerosis. Profiled with immunoSEQ multiplex PCR; TCRdb holds only in-frame clones, not every one. The sample holds approximately 50,000 clones; approximately 93% are singletons and the top ten take 0.31%. The sample here was CD4+ T cells from peripheral blood mononuclear cells, taken in the third trimester of pregnancy. These receptors were taken from a female donor with multiple sclerosis, enrolled in a pregnancy study. CDR3s include the opening cysteine and the closing phenylalanine or tryptophan. The order of the fields is D gene, clone size, V gene, J gene, CDR3 DNA, CDR3 protein. The D gene is left open where the match is weak. Not every row has a clone size; where given, it reads once, few, many or a size class.

D gene: TRBD1; clone size: -; V gene: TRBV6-5; J gene: TRBJ1-5; CDR3 DNA: TGTGCCAGCAGGGGACAGATCAATCAGCCCCAGCATTTT; CDR3 protein: CASRGQINQPQHF
D gene: -; clone size: once; V gene: TRBV15; J gene: TRBJ1-2; CDR3 DNA: TGTGCCACCAGCAGAGATTTCTACAGGGATTTGGAGGATGGCTACACCTTC; CDR3 protein: CATSRDFYRDLEDGYTF
D gene: TRBD1; clone size: -; V gene: TRBV28; J gene: TRBJ1-1; CDR3 DNA: TGTGCCAGCAGGAATACCGGGACAGGAAACACTGAAGCTTTCTTT; CDR3 protein: CASRNTGTGNTEAFF
D gene: -; clone size: -; V gene: TRBV2; J gene: TRBJ1-2; CDR3 DNA: TGTGCCAGCACCCTCCCATGGGGGCAGGGTGGTGGCTACACCTTC; CDR3 protein: CASTLPWGQGGGYTF
D gene: TRBD2; clone size: -; V gene: TRBV5-5; J gene: TRBJ2-5; CDR3 DNA: TGTGCCAGCAGCTTGGGTCCTAGCGGGAAAGAGACCCAGTACTTC; CDR3 protein: CASSLGPSGKETQYF
D gene: TRBD2; clone size: -; V gene: TRBV7-3; J gene: TRBJ2-1; CDR3 DNA: TGTGCCAGCAGCCTGAGCGGGACGAACTACAATGAGCAGTTCTTC; CDR3 protein: CASSLSGTNYNEQFF
D gene: TRBD2; clone size: -; V gene: TRBV7-2; J gene: TRBJ2-3; CDR3 DNA: TGTGCCAGCAGCTCAACCGGGACTACATTCACAGATACGCAGTATTTT; CDR3 protein: CASSSTGTTFTDTQYF
D gene: -; clone size: -; V gene: TRBV2; J gene: TRBJ1-2; CDR3 DNA: TGTGCCAGCGTACAGGTACTATCTGAAAGCTACACCTTC; CDR3 protein: CASVQVLSESYTF
D gene: -; clone size: -; V gene: TRBV7-2; J gene: TRBJ1-5; CDR3 DNA: TGTGCCAGCAGCTCCGGGTCGTTCAATCAGCCCCAGCATTTT; CDR3 protein: CASSSGSFNQPQHF
D gene: -; clone size: -; V gene: TRBV5-1; J gene: TRBJ2-3; CDR3 DNA: TGCGCCAGCAGCCCGGGGAGTGGGCTCACAGATACGCAGTATTTT; CDR3 protein: CASSPGSGLTDTQYF
D gene: -; clone size: -; V gene: TRBV19; J gene: TRBJ1-1; CDR3 DNA: TGTGCCAGTAGTACCCCCCGGACAGCGAACACTGAAGCTTTCTTT; CDR3 protein: CASSTPRTANTEAFF
D gene: TRBD2; clone size: -; V gene: TRBV11-3; J gene: TRBJ2-5; CDR3 DNA: TGTGCCAGCAGCTTAGGATCTAGCGGGGGGGCCCGAGAGACCCAGTACTTC; CDR3 protein: CASSLGSSGGARETQYF
D gene: TRBD2; clone size: -; V gene: TRBV7-3; J gene: TRBJ2-2; CDR3 DNA: TGTGCCAGCAGCCTTGGGACTAGCGGGAGATCAGGGGAGCTGTTTTTT; CDR3 protein: CASSLGTSGRSGELFF
D gene: -; clone size: -; V gene: TRBV19; J gene: TRBJ2-1; CDR3 DNA: TGTGCCAGTAGTACATACCGGGACTTTGTTGAGCAGTTCTTC; CDR3 protein: CASSTYRDFVEQFF
D gene: -; clone size: -; V gene: TRBV9; J gene: TRBJ1-4; CDR3 DNA: TGTGCCAGCAGCGTAGCAGGGGCGCGAGATGAAAAACTGTTTTTT; CDR3 protein: CASSVAGARDEKLFF
D gene: TRBD1; clone size: -; V gene: TRBV9; J gene: TRBJ2-7; CDR3 DNA: TGTGCCAGCAGCCCCCAGGTGGGACAGGGAGTAGGCGAGCAGTACTTC; CDR3 protein: CASSPQVGQGVGEQYF
D gene: -; clone size: -; V gene: TRBV15; J gene: TRBJ1-1; CDR3 DNA: TGTGCCACCTCCAGGAACACTGAAGCTTTCTTT; CDR3 protein: CATSRNTEAFF
D gene: TRBD1; clone size: -; V gene: TRBV7-3; J gene: TRBJ2-5; CDR3 DNA: TGTGCCAGCAGCCCACACAGGGGGCAAGAGACCCAGTACTTC; CDR3 protein: CASSPHRGQETQYF
D gene: -; clone size: -; V gene: TRBV6-1; J gene: TRBJ1-2; CDR3 DNA: TGTGCCAGCAGTCCTAACAGCTATGGCTACACCTTC; CDR3 protein: CASSPNSYGYTF
D gene: -; clone size: -; V gene: TRBV19; J gene: TRBJ1-1; CDR3 DNA: TGTGCCAGCCAGGATGGGGGGGGCACTGAAGCTTTCTTT; CDR3 protein: CASQDGGGTEAFF
D gene: -; clone size: -; V gene: TRBV10-3; J gene: TRBJ2-6; CDR3 DNA: TGTGCCTCTGCGGGCGGGGCCAACGTCCTGACTTTC; CDR3 protein: CASAGGANVLTF
D gene: TRBD1; clone size: -; V gene: TRBV28; J gene: TRBJ1-3; CDR3 DNA: TGTGCCAGCAGTTTATTTAGTCGGGGACAGGGGGTTTCAGGAAACACCATATATTTT; CDR3 protein: CASSLFSRGQGVSGNTIYF
D gene: -; clone size: -; V gene: TRBV12-5; J gene: TRBJ1-3; CDR3 DNA: TGTGCTAGTGGTTTGGTTCTTGACGATTCTGACAGCTCTGGAAACACCATATATTTT; CDR3 protein: CASGLVLDDSDSSGNTIYF
D gene: TRBD1; clone size: -; V gene: TRBV5-1; J gene: TRBJ2-6; CDR3 DNA: TGCGCCAGCGCTGCTGGGACAGGCTCTGGGGCCAACGTCCTGACTTTC; CDR3 protein: CASAAGTGSGANVLTF
D gene: TRBD2; clone size: -; V gene: TRBV30; J gene: TRBJ2-7; CDR3 DNA: TGTGCCTGGAGGGAACCGGGACTAGTGATGGCCTACGAGCAGTACTTC; CDR3 protein: CAWREPGLVMAYEQYF